The 28 T cell receptor beta chains below were found in one sample sequenced in a study of blood T cell repertoires in COVID-19. Libraries were prepared by immunoSEQ multiplex PCR; TCRdb keeps only in-frame clonotypes and omits some of them. This table has about 35,000 clones, 85% to 90% appearing once. The sample taken for sequencing was peripheral blood. These receptors all stem from a man between 60 and 70 years old with active or convalescent COVID-19.

The V call is TRBV11-2, the J call TRBJ2-7; D unresolved. Trimming took off 2 bases at V and 0 bases at J, with 5 bases between the two ends. The CDR3 runs 13 residues. Germline CDR1 reads SGHAT; CDR2 reads FQNNGV. CDR3 coding DNA: TGTGCCAGCAGCTTAAGCATCTCCTACGAGCAGTACGTC. This encodes CASSLSISYEQYV.

V gene TRBV11-2 combines with J gene TRBJ2-3; 9 positions agree with TRBD2. The CDR3 loop spans 16 amino acids. Germline-derived CDR1 and CDR2 are SGHAT and FQNNGV. Trimming at V came to 5 bases and at J to 1 base, leaving 7 bases not matched to a gene. For the CDR3, the DNA is TGTGCCAGCAGCCGACGGCAGCGGGGGGGCACAGATACGCAGTATTTT. Protein product: CASSRRQRGGTDTQYF.

The V call is TRBV7-2, the J call TRBJ1-6; tentatively, D is TRBD1 (5 bases). The germline gives CDR1 SGHTA, CDR2 FQGNSA. Deletions cut 4 bases from V and 7 bases from J, with 11 bases between. This CDR3 has 14 amino acids. The CDR3 region is CASSSGLSNSPLHF. In nucleotides, the CDR3 is TGTGCCAGCAGCTCGGGACTGTCCAATTCACCCCTCCACTTT. The full variable domain, with the rest looked up from reference TRBV7-2 and TRBJ1-6, is GAGVSQSPSNKVTEKGKDVELRCDPISGHTALYWYRQSLGQGLEFLIYFQGNSAPDKSGLPSDRFSAERTGGSVSTLTIQRTQQEDSAVYLCASSSGLSNSPLHFGNGTRLTVT.

The V and J genes are TRBV2 and TRBJ2-1; D possibly corresponds to TRBD1 (5 bases). This CDR3 has 15 residues. Deletions cut 8 bases from V and 2 bases from J, with 16 bases between. Germline CDR1 is SNHLY and CDR2 is FYNNEI. DNA for the CDR3: TGTGCCAGCCGAGAAGTCGCAGGGACCTACAATGAGCAGTTCTTC. Protein: CASREVAGTYNEQFF.

The chain recombines TRBV5-1 with TRBJ2-1; tentatively, D is TRBD2 (5 bases). Germline assignment: CDR1 SGHRS and CDR2 YFSETQ. Between the trimmed V and J ends, which lost 3 bases and 7 bases, there was a span of 8 bases. The CDR3 is 12 amino acids. The CDR3 DNA reads TGCGCCAGCAGCTACCAGCGGAATGAGCAGTTCTTC. This translates into CASSYQRNEQFF. The entire variable domain, with the rest obtained from reference TRBV5-1 and TRBJ2-1, is as follows: KAGVTQTPRYLIKTRGQQVTLSCSPISGHRSVSWYQQTPGQGLQFLFEYFSETQRNKGNFPGRFSGRQFSNSRSEMNVSTLELGDSALYLCASSYQRNEQFFGPGTRLTVL.

The chain uses TRBV11-2 and TRBJ1-1; D ambiguous. The CDR3 covers 13 residues. Germline CDR1 reads SGHAT; CDR2 reads FQNNGV. V was clipped by 5 bases and J by 0 bases, with 7 bases between them. The CDR3 here is CASSPQLNTEAFF. The CDR3, as DNA: TGTGCCAGCAGCCCCCAATTGAACACTGAAGCTTTCTTT.

This clone was observed a single time. The chain is built from TRBV20-1 and TRBJ2-5; weak D call: TRBD1 (6 bases). The germline V gene has CDR1 DFQATT and CDR2 SNEGSKA (reference sequence). With 3 bases removed from V and 2 bases from J, the gap between germline ends came to 10 bases. The CDR3 loop spans 13 amino acids. In DNA form, the CDR3 reads TGCAGTGCTAGTTGGACAGATCAAGAGACCCAGTACTTC. Translated: CSASWTDQETQYF.

This clone was observed a single time. The CDR3 sequence is CATSAGGQRGANVLTF. The CDR3 region has the DNA TGTGCCACCAGTGCGGGGGGCCAACGGGGGGCCAACGTCCTGACTTTC. The chain links TRBV24-1 to TRBJ2-6; perhaps TRBD2 as D (7 bases). The V and J ends lost 5 bases and 4 bases respectively, with 14 bases between them. The CDR3 covers 16 residues. The germline V gene encodes CDR1 KGHDR and CDR2 SFDVKD.

This clone was seen just once. The chain uses TRBV4-1 and TRBJ1-5; D is possibly TRBD1 (5 bases). CDR1 is MGHRA, CDR2 YSYEKL, per germline. The CDR3 is 15 amino acids. Trimming stripped 0 bases from V and 6 bases from J, with 12 bases between. CDR3 nucleotides: TGCGCCAGCAGCCAAGAATCCCAGGGAGGTCAGCCCCAGCATTTT. It translates to CASSQESQGGQPQHF.

The chain couples TRBV6-5 to TRBJ2-2, with a possible D match to TRBD2 (7 bases). This CDR3 spans 16 amino acids. V lost 4 bases to trimming and J lost 6 bases, with 18 bases between them. Germline values: CDR1 MNHEY, CDR2 SVGAGI. CDR3 in DNA: TGTGCCAGCAGTTCCACAGGGAGGGGGGTACCCGGGGAGCTGTTTTTT. Residues: CASSSTGRGVPGELFF.

This clone was seen once. The chain is built from TRBV2 and TRBJ1-1; D might be TRBD1 (6 bases). Trimming took off 5 bases at V and 4 bases at J, with 14 bases between the two ends. This CDR3 is built from 14 residues. From germline, CDR1 is SNHLY and CDR2 FYNNEI. The CDR3, as DNA: TGTGCCAGCAGTATGGACAGTGCGAGCACTGAAGCTTTCTTT. This translates into CASSMDSASTEAFF.

This clone appeared once. This chain joins TRBV4-1 and TRBJ2-4; unclear D gene. This CDR3 comprises 16 residues. Germline CDR1 is MGHRA and CDR2 is YSYEKL. The V and J ends lost 0 bases and 4 bases respectively, with 13 bases between them. CDR3 amino acids: CASSQDRVYGKNIQYF. In DNA, the CDR3 is TGCGCCAGCAGCCAAGATAGAGTGTACGGGAAAAACATTCAGTACTTC.

The chain couples TRBV2 to TRBJ1-1; D gene ambiguous. CDR1 and CDR2 (germline): SNHLY, FYNNEI. The CDR3 runs to 13 residues. Trimming shortened V by 4 bases and J by 4 bases, and 10 bases separated the two germline ends. CDR3 DNA: TGTGCCAGCAGTGGAGAGCCTTTCACTGAAGCTTTCTTT. Protein: CASSGEPFTEAFF.

The rearrangement uses TRBV6-5 and TRBJ1-6; no firm D call. The germline V gene has CDR1 MNHEY and CDR2 SVGAGI. Trimming pared 7 bases from V and 4 bases from J, leaving 8 bases between. The CDR3 runs 13 residues. This CDR3 is CASMGVYNSPLHF. In nucleotides, the CDR3 is TGTGCCAGCATGGGCGTTTATAATTCACCCCTCCACTTT.

This clone came up a few times. This chain links TRBV30 with TRBJ2-5; D call uncertain. Trimming removed 5 bases from V and 5 bases from J, with 15 bases in between. This CDR3 has 13 residues. CDR1 and CDR2 (germline): GTSNPN, SVGIG (reference sequence). The CDR3 DNA sequence: TGTGCCTGGGGGCACACTCATGGGGAGACCCAGTACTTC. Its protein product is CAWGHTHGETQYF.

The sample holds a few counts of this clone. The rearrangement uses TRBV2 and TRBJ2-2; weak D call: TRBD1 (5 bases). Trimming shortened V by 2 bases and J by 4 bases, and 11 bases separated the two germline ends. The CDR3 is 15 residues long. Germline CDR1 is SNHLY and CDR2 is FYNNEI. The CDR3 loop is CASSEQAGRTGELFF. CDR3 nucleotide sequence: TGTGCCAGCAGTGAACAGGCAGGGCGCACCGGGGAGCTGTTTTTT.

The chain employs TRBV11-2 and TRBJ2-7; possible D gene TRBD1, 7 bases. The germline CDR1 and CDR2 sequences are SGHAT and FQNNGV. Trimming cost V 3 bases and J 7 bases, with 19 bases left between them. The CDR3 spans 15 residues. The CDR3 sequence is CASSLGRGAGAEQYV. In nucleotides, the CDR3 is TGTGCCAGCAGCTTGGGCAGGGGGGCCGGCGCAGAGCAGTACGTC.

This clone was recorded once. The chain uses TRBV10-3 and TRBJ2-7, with D maybe TRBD1 (5 bases). Germline V gives CDR1 ENHRY, CDR2 SYGVKD. The CDR3 consists of 13 residues. V dropped 4 bases and J dropped 3 bases, with 10 bases sitting between them. Here the CDR3 DNA reads TGTGCCATCAGTGGGGGCATCGGCTACGAGCAGTACGTC. Its protein product is CAISGGIGYEQYV.

The chain employs TRBV5-1 and TRBJ2-1; TRBD2 aligns across 8 bases. V lost 5 bases, J lost 7 bases, and 8 bases stayed unmatched. In germline, CDR1 is SGHRS, CDR2 YFSETQ. The CDR3 is made up of 14 amino acids. Written as DNA, the CDR3 is TGCGCCAGCAGGATCATACTAGCGGAGAATGAGCAGTTCTTC. It translates to CASRIILAENEQFF.

The chain links TRBV5-6 to TRBJ2-7; the D gene is possibly TRBD2 (6 bases). This CDR3 spans 15 amino acids. The germline CDR1 and CDR2 sequences are SGHDT and YYEEEE. Trimming pared 7 bases from V and 4 bases from J, leaving 21 bases between. The CDR3 DNA follows: TGTGCCAGCTACCTTCACGGGAGTCGCCGTTACGAGCAGTACGTC. This sequence encodes CASYLHGSRRYEQYV.

This chain links TRBV5-4 with TRBJ2-3; 8 nucleotides match TRBD1. The CDR3 sequence is 16 residues long. CDR1 and CDR2 (germline): SGHNT, YYREEE (reference sequence). Germline trimming cut 4 bases from V and 4 bases from J; bases unmatched to any gene: 11. The CDR3 sequence is CASSLPSGQAADTQYF. CDR3 DNA: TGTGCCAGCAGCCTACCGTCGGGACAGGCTGCAGATACGCAGTATTTT.

This chain links TRBV7-9 with TRBJ1-3; D unresolved. This CDR3 comprises 14 residues. CDR1 and CDR2 from the germline V gene are SEHNR and FQNEAQ (reference sequence). The V gene lost 4 bases and the J gene lost 3 bases, with 10 bases spanning the gap. The CDR3, as DNA: TGTGCCAGCAGCTCGAGGTCTGGTGGAAACACCATATATTTT. Translating it yields CASSSRSGGNTIYF.

V and J are TRBV12-5 and TRBJ2-1, with 10 bases that match TRBD1. The V gene's germline CDR1 is LGHNT and CDR2 FRNRAP. CDR3 size: 14 residues. Germline trimming cut 5 bases from V and 6 bases from J; bases unmatched to any gene: 4. As DNA, the CDR3 is TGTGCTAGTGGTAAGGGACAGGGGTTCAATGAGCAGTTCTTC. Encoded protein: CASGKGQGFNEQFF.

The gene calls are TRBV14 and TRBJ2-6, with D uncertain. CDR1 and CDR2 from the germline V gene are SGHDN and FVKESK. V was clipped by 1 base and J by 4 bases, with 8 bases between them. The length of the CDR3 is 15 residues. CDR3 in amino acids: CASSQVRVGANVLTF. For the CDR3, the DNA is TGTGCCAGCAGCCAAGTGAGAGTGGGGGCCAACGTCCTGACTTTC.

This clone was picked up a small number of times. J is TRBJ1-4 and V is TRBV28, with D possibly being TRBD1 (5 bases). Germline V gives CDR1 MDHEN, CDR2 SYDVKM. The CDR3 covers 14 residues. The V end was cut by 8 bases, the J end by 8 bases, with 18 bases between. CDR3 nucleotides: TGTGCCAGCGGCAACGGCGGGGGAGGGGAAAAACTGTTTTTT. This sequence encodes CASGNGGGGEKLFF.

V usage is TRBV5-5 and J usage is TRBJ1-1; the D gene is possibly TRBD1 (6 bases). V was pared by 1 base and J by 11 bases, with 12 bases between. The CDR3 is 12 residues long. CDR1 SGHKS and CDR2 YYEKEE come from the germline V gene (reference sequence). CDR3 residues: CASSLRTGPAFF. CDR3 bases: TGTGCCAGCAGCTTGAGAACAGGGCCTGCTTTCTTT. Full variable domain (missing parts from reference TRBV5-5 and TRBJ1-1): DAGVTQSPTHLIKTRGQQVTLRCSPISGHKSVSWYQQVLGQGPQFIFQYYEKEERGRGNFPDRFSARQFPNYSSELNVNALLLGDSALYLCASSLRTGPAFFGQGTRLTVV.

This clone came up once. The chain joins TRBV2 to TRBJ2-1, with 10 bases aligning to TRBD2. V dropped 7 bases and J dropped 6; count of bases not matched to a gene: 6. Germline loops: CDR1 SNHLY, CDR2 FYNNEI. This CDR3 has 14 residues. CDR3 sequence: CASKLAGSSNEQFF. The CDR3 bases are TGTGCCAGCAAACTAGCGGGGAGTAGCAATGAGCAGTTCTTC.

This clone was detected only once. The gene calls are TRBV2 and TRBJ2-3; a weak D match, TRBD2 (6 bases). The CDR3 has 13 residues. The germline V gene encodes CDR1 SNHLY and CDR2 FYNNEI. CDR3 coding DNA: TGTGCTATCGATCCGTGGAGGGCAGATACGCAGTATTTT. It translates to CAIDPWRADTQYF.